The 9 T cell receptor beta chains below come from one sample, sequenced in a study of identical twins. MiXCR, applied by TCRdb to the 5' RACE reads, yields one record per CDR3 protein. The top ten hold 13% of the sample, which has more than 600,000 distinct CDR3 sequences, 15% to 20% seen once. Another study also made use of these data, one on T cells expressing NK-cell markers.

Sequenced sample: PBMCs. The receptors shown here come from a woman between 18 and 29 years old in good health.

This clonotype occurred many times. The chain has TRBV10-3 and TRBJ1-3; 8 nucleotides agree with TRBD1. This CDR3 region has 15 residues. V shed 3 bases and J 2 bases; nucleotides not matched to a gene: 3. Germline-derived CDR1 and CDR2 are ENHRY and SYGVKD. The chain's CDR3 is CAISDTGGTGNTIYF. In DNA, the CDR3 is TGTGCCATCAGTGATACAGGGGGTACTGGAAACACCATATATTTT.

This clonotype was found many times. The chain combines TRBV20-1 with TRBJ2-3; TRBD2 matches at 10 bases. This CDR3 comprises 14 residues. Germline assignment: CDR1 DFQATT and CDR2 SNEGSKA (reference sequence). V shed 2 bases and J 11 bases; nucleotides not matched to a gene: 10. DNA of the CDR3: TGCAGTGCTAGACCGCCTAGCGGGGGATCTGGGCAGTATTTT. It is translated as CSARPPSGGSGQYF.

The chain joins TRBV12-3 or TRBV12-4 to TRBJ2-1; D not certain. The V and J ends lost 3 bases and 4 bases respectively, with 10 bases between them. CDR3 size: 14 residues. CDR3 loop: CASSLTSFYNEQFF. The CDR3 DNA reads as TGTGCCAGCAGTTTGACTTCCTTTTACAATGAGCAGTTCTTC.

This clonotype was detected many times. The rearrangement uses TRBV12-3 or TRBV12-4 and TRBJ1-1; D possibly corresponds to TRBD1 (5 bases). This CDR3 spans 13 amino acids. The V end was cut by 3 bases, the J end by 1 base, with 6 bases between. The CDR3 loop is CASSFRENTEAFF. For the CDR3, the DNA is TGTGCCAGCAGTTTCAGGGAGAACACTGAAGCTTTCTTT.

This chain joins TRBV19 and TRBJ2-7; 8 bases are shared with TRBD2. Unmatched junction bases numbered 6, after V lost 2 bases and J lost 3 bases. The CDR3 is 15 residues long. The germline CDR1 and CDR2 sequences are LNHDA and SQIVND (reference sequence). CDR3 coding DNA: TGTGCCAGTAGTATACGAGCGGGGGCGATCTACGAGCAGTACTTC. Its translation: CASSIRAGAIYEQYF.

This clonotype was detected only a few times. This chain joins TRBV10-3 and TRBJ2-7; 7 bases are shared with TRBD2. CDR3 length equals 13 residues. V shed 10 bases and J 5 bases; nucleotides not matched to a gene: 11. Germline CDR1 ENHRY, CDR2 SYGVKD. The CDR3 DNA is TGTGCCACCGAGGGGACTACGGAAAACGAGCAGTACTTC. It encodes CATEGTTENEQYF.

The chain joins TRBV5-1 to TRBJ2-5, with 10 nucleotides matching TRBD2. CDR1 is SGHRS, CDR2 YFSETQ, per germline. This CDR3 contains 17 residues. V gave up 4 bases and J gave up 2 bases; unmatched junction bases: 11. The CDR3 sequence: CASSPSVSGGAQETQYF. CDR3 bases: TGCGCCAGCAGCCCCAGCGTGAGCGGGGGGGCTCAAGAGACCCAGTACTTC.

V usage is TRBV6-1 and J usage is TRBJ1-4, with TRBD1 matching 7 bases. The CDR3 is 13 residues long. Trimming took 9 bases from V and 3 from J; bases not matched to a gene: 4. From germline, CDR1 is MNHNS and CDR2 SASEGT. The CDR3 loop is CASSGTANEKLFF. CDR3 bases: TGTGCCAGTTCCGGGACAGCTAATGAAAAACTGTTTTTT.

The chain has TRBV24-1 and TRBJ2-2; D remains unclear. Deletions cut 9 bases from V and 0 bases from J, with 10 bases between. There are 14 residues in the CDR3. The germline gives CDR1 KGHDR, CDR2 SFDVKD. CDR3 protein: CATAPATNTGELFF. The CDR3 DNA reads as TGTGCCACCGCCCCGGCGACGAACACCGGGGAGCTGTTTTTT.